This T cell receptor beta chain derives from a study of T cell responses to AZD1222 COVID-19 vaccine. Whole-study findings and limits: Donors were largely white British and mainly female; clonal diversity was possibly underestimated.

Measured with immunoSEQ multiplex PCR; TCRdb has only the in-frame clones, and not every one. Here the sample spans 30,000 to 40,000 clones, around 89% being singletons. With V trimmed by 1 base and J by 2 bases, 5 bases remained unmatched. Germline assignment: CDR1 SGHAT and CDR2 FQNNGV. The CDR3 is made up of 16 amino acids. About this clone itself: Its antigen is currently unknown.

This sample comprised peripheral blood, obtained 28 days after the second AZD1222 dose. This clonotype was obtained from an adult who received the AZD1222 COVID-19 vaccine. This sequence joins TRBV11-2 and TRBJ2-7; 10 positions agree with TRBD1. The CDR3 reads CASSLGMGQGTYEQYF. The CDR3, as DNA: TGTGCCAGCAGCTTAGGAATGGGACAGGGGACCTACGAGCAGTACTTC.